This T cell receptor (beta chain) was sequenced in a study of cytomegalovirus exposure and HLA in healthy donors. V lost 6 bases and J lost 4; bases outside the gene matches: 14. The CDR3 runs 16 residues. From germline, CDR1 is SQVTM and CDR2 ANQGSEA. A multiplex PCR was run with 60 Vbeta primers and 13 Jbeta primers. This table comes from immunoSEQ multiplex PCR, and its TCRdb copy is limited to in-frame clones, with some not included. The sample shows approximately 76,000 clones, over 55% of them seen only once. The chain carries TRBV29-1 and TRBJ2-2; 7 bases fit TRBD1. Source material: PBMCs. This receptor was obtained from a man aged 25 to 40 in good health and CMV-seropositive. The CDR3 protein is CSVGGIQGWLTGELFF. CDR3 nucleotide sequence: TGCAGCGTAGGGGGCATACAGGGGTGGCTCACCGGGGAGCTGTTTTTT.